The TCR beta chain described here comes from a study of shared clonotypes between healthy human individuals. The germline V and J ends were trimmed by 2 bases and 0 bases, with 8 bases remaining between them. The CDR3 covers 15 residues. Germline CDR1 is KGHSH and CDR2 is LQKENI. Libraries were prepared by immunoSEQ multiplex PCR; TCRdb keeps only in-frame clonotypes and omits some of them. The sample lists 2 million to 2.5 million clones; approximately 93% were seen once. The TCR sequence derives from a man between 18 and 35 years old in good health. Some clones in this sample may be carry-over from other donors' samples. Sequenced material: naive CD4+ T cells from PBMCs. This sample's subset: CD45RA+ positively selected. The rearrangement links TRBV18 to TRBJ1-5; D possibly corresponds to TRBD1 (5 bases). The CDR3 DNA is TGTGCCAGCTCACCAGCGACAGATAGCAATCAGCCCCAGCATTTT. As protein: CASSPATDSNQPQHF.